One sample yielded the 25 T cell receptor beta chains listed below, sequenced in a study of blood T cells in healthy people across ages. A J-beta primer mix and a sample-barcoded 5' primer were used in a second PCR of roughly 6 to 12 cycles. TCRdb re-called the 5' RACE reads through MiXCR, storing one row per CDR3 protein. Found here are 450,000 to 650,000 distinct CDR3 sequences, less than 25% of them singletons; the top ten hold roughly 10%. The data also belong to a second study, concerning T cells of mothers and their children.

The sequenced material came from blood. These receptor sequences come from a boy between 10 and 17 years old in good health.

The chain links TRBV18 to TRBJ2-1; 8 nucleotides align to TRBD2. V lost 0 bases, J lost 9 bases, and 7 bases stayed unmatched. Germline CDR1 is KGHSH and CDR2 is LQKENI. The CDR3 is 15 amino acids. The DNA of the CDR3 is TGTGCCAGCTCACCACCGGGACTAGGTGTTCGTGAGCAGTTCTTC. It is translated as CASSPPGLGVREQFF.

This clonotype was counted between two and nine times. V is TRBV28 and J is TRBJ2-5; 13 positions agree with TRBD2. The end of the DNA aligns better with TRBJ2-7, so the J call may be wrong. CDR1 and CDR2 from the germline V gene are MDHEN and SYDVKM. The CDR3 covers 17 residues. The CDR3 reads CASSRRTSGRRGDEQYF. CDR3 nucleotide sequence: TGTGCCAGCAGTCGGCGGACTAGCGGGAGAAGGGGAGACGAGCAGTACTTC.

This chain connects TRBV7-6 to TRBJ2-1, with 8 bases identical to TRBD1. Unmatched junction bases numbered 8, after V lost 1 base and J lost 6 bases. The CDR3 loop spans 16 amino acids. The germline V gene has CDR1 SGHVS and CDR2 FNYEAQ. Here the CDR3 reads CASSLVLGQGANEQFF. As DNA, the CDR3 is TGTGCCAGCAGCTTAGTCCTCGGACAGGGCGCCAATGAGCAGTTCTTC. Drawing the rest from reference TRBV7-6 and TRBJ2-1, the complete variable domain is GAGVSQSPRYKVTKRGQDVALRCDPISGHVSLYWYRQALGQGPEFLTYFNYEAQQDKSGLPNDRFSAERPEGSISTLTIQRTEQRDSAMYRCASSLVLGQGANEQFFGPGTRLTVL.

This rearrangement joins TRBV9 to TRBJ2-7, with D unresolved. This CDR3 has 13 residues. Trimming removed 2 bases from V and 6 bases from J, with 12 bases in between. In germline, CDR1 is SGDLS, CDR2 YYNGEE. This chain's CDR3 is CASSVAGRSEQYF. DNA for the CDR3: TGTGCCAGCAGCGTCGCCGGTAGATCCGAGCAGTACTTC.

V is TRBV27 and J is TRBJ1-5; perhaps TRBD1 as D (5 bases). CDR3 length equals 14 residues. Trimming shortened V by 3 bases and J by 4 bases, and 10 bases separated the two germline ends. Germline V CDR1 and CDR2: MNHEY, SMNVEV (reference sequence). The CDR3 sequence: CASSFRGSNQPQHF. Written as DNA, the CDR3 is TGTGCCAGCAGTTTTCGGGGCAGTAATCAGCCCCAGCATTTT.

This clonotype came up a few times. The chain recombines TRBV6-5 with TRBJ1-5, with TRBD1 matching over 8 bases. Germline V lookup: CDR1 MNHEY, CDR2 SVGAGI. The ends lost 6 bases at V and 6 bases at J; junction bases unmatched: 7. There are 14 residues in the CDR3. CDR3 loop: CASRNDRGGQPQHF. CDR3 in DNA: TGTGCCAGCAGAAACGACAGGGGAGGTCAGCCCCAGCATTTT.

This clonotype was seen a few times. CDR3 DNA: TGCAGCGTTGTAAGCGCCGAATCCGGGCTAAATGAAAAACTGTTTTTT. This encodes CSVVSAESGLNEKLFF. This chain joins TRBV29-1 and TRBJ1-4, with no clear D. The CDR3 sequence is 16 residues long. CDR1 and CDR2 (germline): SQVTM, ANQGSEA. Trimming removed 4 bases at V and 5 bases at J, with 20 bases between. Using reference TRBV29-1 and TRBJ1-4 for the parts outside the CDR3, the full variable domain is SAVISQKPSRDICQRGTSLTIQCQVDSQVTMMFWYRQQPGQSLTLIATANQGSEATYESGFVIDKFPISRPNLTFSTLTVSNMSPEDSSIYLCSVVSAESGLNEKLFFGSGTQLSVL.

This chain uses TRBV29-1 with TRBJ2-3; weak D call: TRBD2 (6 bases). The germline V gene has CDR1 SQVTM and CDR2 ANQGSEA. The CDR3 runs to 15 residues. Trimming stripped 5 bases from V and 0 bases from J, with 15 bases between. The CDR3 spells CSVFGGMISTDTQYF. The CDR3 nucleotides read TGCAGCGTTTTCGGCGGGATGATTAGCACAGATACGCAGTATTTT.

Only a few counts were recorded for this clonotype. The J gene is TRBJ2-1, the V gene TRBV3-1; the D gene is possibly TRBD1 (6 bases). Germline V gene lookup returns CDR1 LGHDT and CDR2 YNNKEL (reference sequence). With 4 bases removed from V and 4 bases from J, the gap between germline ends came to 26 bases. The CDR3 sequence is 19 residues long. The CDR3 DNA reads as TGTGCCAGCAGCCCCGACTGGGCTTGGGGGCAGAGAGATTACAATGAGCAGTTCTTC. It specifies CASSPDWAWGQRDYNEQFF.

The sample holds a few counts of this clonotype. This chain connects TRBV4-1 to TRBJ2-5; tentatively, D is TRBD1 (6 bases). This CDR3 has 15 residues. Trimming removed 4 bases at V and 5 bases at J, with 17 bases between. Germline V gene lookup returns CDR1 MGHRA and CDR2 YSYEKL. The CDR3 spells CASSRIHRVRETQYF. The CDR3 DNA reads as TGCGCCAGCAGCCGGATTCACAGGGTACGGGAGACCCAGTACTTC.

This chain joins TRBV12-3 or TRBV12-4 and TRBJ2-7; 9 bases line up with TRBD2. The CDR3 is 14 residues long. V was pared by 8 bases and J by 5 bases, with 10 bases of the junction left unmatched. The CDR3 sequence is CASGPAGGYDEQYF. The CDR3 nucleotides are TGTGCCAGCGGTCCAGCGGGGGGCTATGACGAGCAGTACTTC.

The V gene is TRBV12-3 or TRBV12-4, the J gene TRBJ2-7, with D tentatively TRBD1 (5 bases). V lost 5 bases and J lost 4, with 9 bases in between. The CDR3 is 12 amino acids. The CDR3 DNA reads as TGTGCCAGCAGTCTGACAGATTACGAGCAGTACTTC. Amino acid sequence: CASSLTDYEQYF.

This clonotype was picked up a small number of times. The V call is TRBV12-3 or TRBV12-4, the J call TRBJ2-3; D is undetermined. V was shortened by 8 bases and J by 2 bases, with 5 bases between the two germline ends. The CDR3 has 11 residues. CDR3 region: CASAVTDTQYF. The CDR3 nucleotides are TGTGCCAGCGCCGTCACAGATACGCAGTATTTT.

In its sample, this clonotype was seen a few times. The chain joins TRBV6-5 to TRBJ1-2, with D unclear. Germline V gene lookup returns CDR1 MNHEY and CDR2 SVGAGI. The CDR3 length is 14 residues. The ends were cut back, 0 bases at V and 2 bases at J, with 7 bases in the middle. The DNA of the CDR3 is TGTGCCAGCAGTTACTCGCTGGGAAACTATGGCTACACCTTC. It translates to CASSYSLGNYGYTF.

The J gene is TRBJ2-5, the V gene TRBV4-1; TRBD2 matches at 11 bases. The assigned J gene may be wrong: the sequence end matches TRBJ2-1 better. Per germline, CDR1 MGHRA and CDR2 YSYEKL. This CDR3 contains 15 residues. DNA for the CDR3: TGCGCCAGCAGTACACTAGCGGGAGTTCAAAATGAGCAGTTCTTC. Its translation is CASSTLAGVQNEQFF.

The chain carries TRBV6-7 and TRBJ2-2; D is ambiguous. TRBV6-7 is an ORF; its function is uncertain. The CDR3 totals 15 residues. The V end was cut by 7 bases, the J end by 0 bases, with 12 bases between. CDR3 residues: CASILPRPNTGELFF. The CDR3 coding sequence is TGTGCCAGCATTCTACCCAGACCGAACACCGGGGAGCTGTTTTTT.

This clonotype was recorded a few times. The CDR3 DNA reads TGTGCCAGCAGCTTACCCAGTGAGCAGACCCAGTACTTC. It yields the protein CASSLPSEQTQYF. This chain connects TRBV7-2 to TRBJ2-5, with D unresolved. The CDR3 spans 13 residues. The ends were cut back, 2 bases at V and 6 bases at J, with 10 bases in the middle. CDR1 is SGHTA, CDR2 FQGNSA, per germline.

The rearrangement links TRBV20-1 to TRBJ2-5; 10 nucleotides agree with TRBD2. Germline CDR1 and CDR2: DFQATT and SNEGSKA (reference sequence). The CDR3 has 16 amino acids. The junction had 10 bases not matched to a gene; V was cut back by 5 bases and J by 1 base. DNA for the CDR3: TGCAGTGCTCCCCCTCGGGTAGCGGGAGGCCAAGAGACCCAGTACTTC. It codes for CSAPPRVAGGQETQYF.

In this sample, this clonotype turned up many times. This chain joins TRBV28 and TRBJ2-5; TRBD1 or TRBD2 may be the D gene (6 bases each). Germline loops: CDR1 MDHEN, CDR2 SYDVKM. V was shortened by 10 bases and J by 2 bases, with 11 bases between the two germline ends. This CDR3 is built from 12 residues. The CDR3 is CAIGGNQETQYF. DNA of the CDR3: TGTGCCATAGGGGGGAATCAAGAGACCCAGTACTTC.

This clonotype has more than one count but fewer than ten. The rearrangement joins TRBV28 to TRBJ2-7; D gene uncertain. The CDR3 runs 13 residues. V shed 5 bases and J shed 4 bases, with 12 bases lying between them. The V gene's germline CDR1 is MDHEN and CDR2 SYDVKM. CDR3 protein: CASSLSGWYEQYF. The CDR3 DNA reads as TGTGCCAGCAGTCTCTCGGGTTGGTACGAGCAGTACTTC.

The chain recombines TRBV7-9 with TRBJ1-1, with TRBD1 identical over 7 bases. The CDR3 spans 12 residues. The V gene's germline CDR1 is SEHNR and CDR2 FQNEAQ (reference sequence). The ends lost 6 bases at V and 8 bases at J; junction bases unmatched: 6. CDR3 in amino acids: CASRQGSGEAFF. The CDR3 DNA sequence: TGTGCCAGCAGACAGGGGAGTGGGGAAGCTTTCTTT.

There are many counts of this clonotype. V gene TRBV28 combines with J gene TRBJ1-4; the D is unclear. Trimming stripped 8 bases from V and 8 bases from J, with 21 bases between. This CDR3 is built from 15 residues. Germline values: CDR1 MDHEN, CDR2 SYDVKM. This CDR3 reads CASGRAAGQVEKLFF. CDR3 DNA: TGTGCCAGCGGGCGGGCAGCTGGGCAAGTCGAAAAACTGTTTTTT.

Concerning this clonotype: The junction departs from the called germline gene at one end, perhaps through a read error. The chain recombines TRBV6-2 or TRBV6-3 with TRBJ2-1; the match to TRBD2 covers 9 bases. The V gene's germline CDR1 is MNHEY and CDR2 SVGEGT. The CDR3 covers 15 residues. The CDR3: CASSLSGRSCNEQFF. CDR3 nucleotide sequence: TGTGCCAGCAGCCTAAGCGGGAGGTCCTGCAATGAGCAGTTCTTC.

The genes are TRBV25-1 and TRBJ2-7, with D tentatively TRBD2 (5 bases). CDR1 and CDR2 from the germline V gene are MGHDK and SYGVNS. The CDR3 extends over 14 amino acids. V gave up 3 bases and J gave up 7 bases, with 16 bases separating them. The CDR3 nucleotides read TGTGCCAGCAGTGAGACAACCCTACGAGGGGAGCAGTACTTC. This gives the protein CASSETTLRGEQYF.

Turning to this clonotype: Mismatch with germline at one junction end may stem from a read error. The V call is TRBV7-7, the J call TRBJ2-7; 8 nucleotides agree with TRBD2. Germline V gene lookup returns CDR1 SSHAT and CDR2 FNYEAQ (reference sequence). This CDR3 is built from 14 residues. The CDR3 region has the DNA TGTGCTAGCACTCAGCGGGGGCCCTCCTACGAGCAGTACTTC. It encodes CASTQRGPSYEQYF.